The rows below give T cell receptor beta chains drawn from one sample of a study of T cell responses to AZD1222 COVID-19 vaccine. Method: immunoSEQ multiplex PCR; TCRdb's copy keeps in-frame clones and lacks some. The profile shows fewer than 180,000 clones, around 90% of them singletons. The sequencing here drew on peripheral blood, taken 28 days after the second AZD1222 dose. These receptors came from an adult who received the AZD1222 COVID-19 vaccine. Each CDR3 is given with its conserved first and last residue. Fields, in order: V gene, J gene, clone size, D gene, CDR3 protein, CDR3 DNA. The D gene is left open where the match is weak. Only some rows state a clone size, as once, few, many or a class for expanded clones.

TRBV27	TRBJ2-5	once	.	CASSSINLLETQYF	TGTGCCAGCAGTTCCATCAACCTACTAGAGACCCAGTACTTC
TRBV25-1	TRBJ2-5	.	.	CASSEYSKRETQYF	TGTGCCAGCAGTGAATATTCAAAGCGGGAGACCCAGTACTTC
TRBV25-1	TRBJ2-1	.	.	CASSGHRVSGRNEQFF	TGTGCCAGCAGTGGGCACAGGGTCTCGGGTCGAAATGAGCAGTTCTTC
TRBV5-1	TRBJ2-1	few	TRBD2	CASSPLGLDYNEQFF	TGCGCCAGCAGCCCGCTCGGACTAGATTACAATGAGCAGTTCTTC
TRBV5-1	TRBJ1-2	few	.	CASSRVADPYGYTF	TGCGCCAGCAGCCGGGTGGCAGACCCCTATGGCTACACCTTC
TRBV5-6	TRBJ2-1	.	.	CASSFPDNEQFF	TGTGCCAGCAGCTTCCCGGACAATGAGCAGTTCTTC
TRBV2	TRBJ1-1	.	TRBD1	CASPDRAVNTEAFF	TGTGCCAGCCCGGACAGGGCCGTGAACACTGAAGCTTTCTTT
TRBV2	TRBJ1-5	.	.	CASSWAGSGKPFF	TGTGCCAGCAGTTGGGCGGGGTCCGGGAAACCCTTTTTT
TRBV12-3/TRBV12-4	TRBJ2-1	.	.	CASSNEAAEQFF	TGTGCCAGCAGCAACGAGGCGGCCGAGCAGTTCTTC
TRBV19	TRBJ1-1	.	.	CASSYFPPPDRNTEAFF	TGTGCCAGTAGTTACTTCCCTCCCCCGGACAGGAACACTGAAGCTTTCTTT
TRBV18	TRBJ2-3	once	TRBD2	CASSRTSGRATDTQYF	TGTGCCAGCTCAAGGACTAGCGGGAGGGCAACAGATACGCAGTATTTT
TRBV4-1	TRBJ1-4	.	.	CASSQVGNKEKLFF	TGCGCCAGCAGCCAAGTGGGTAATAAAGAAAAACTGTTTTTT
TRBV10-1	TRBJ1-5	.	.	CASSDVGNQPQHF	TGCGCCAGCAGTGATGTAGGCAATCAGCCCCAGCATTTT
TRBV12-5	TRBJ1-1	.	.	CASAQGSWNTEAFF	TGTGCTAGTGCCCAGGGCTCGTGGAACACTGAAGCTTTCTTT
TRBV20-1	TRBJ2-7	.	TRBD2	CSASRAGTRSYEQYF	TGCAGTGCTAGTAGGGCCGGGACTAGGTCCTACGAGCAGTACTTC
TRBV7-9	TRBJ2-5	.	.	CASSPPGDQANF	TGTGCCAGCAGCCCTCCGGGAGACCAGGCGAACTTC
TRBV19	TRBJ1-4	.	.	CASSILVRGDEKLFF	TGTGCCAGTAGTATTTTGGTACGAGGGGATGAAAAACTGTTTTTT
TRBV29-1	TRBJ1-2	.	.	CSVDAGPAGNYGYTF	TGCAGCGTTGATGCCGGGCCGGCGGGGAACTATGGCTACACCTTC
TRBV6-6	TRBJ2-1	.	TRBD2	CASRREEGYNEQFF	TGTGCCAGCCGTCGGGAGGAGGGGTACAATGAGCAGTTCTTC
TRBV15	TRBJ1-2	.	.	CATSRDWAGDGYTF	TGTGCCACCAGCAGAGATTGGGCAGGGGACGGCTACACCTTC
TRBV19	TRBJ1-5	.	.	CASSIVAGGNQPQHF	TGTGCCAGTAGTATTGTTGCCGGGGGCAATCAGCCCCAGCATTTT
TRBV6-5	TRBJ2-4	.	TRBD1	CASSTGQGTKNIQYF	TGTGCCAGCAGTACCGGACAGGGGACAAAAAACATTCAGTACTTC
TRBV19	TRBJ1-2	.	.	CASSAAVRNYGYTF	TGTGCCAGCTCAGCGGCGGTGCGCAACTATGGCTACACCTTC
TRBV19	TRBJ2-1	.	TRBD2	CASSMRDSGTSGKIYNEQFF	TGTGCCAGTAGTATGCGTGACTCCGGGACTAGCGGGAAGATATACAATGAGCAGTTCTTC
TRBV29-1	TRBJ2-7	.	.	CSVALSTYEQYF	TGCAGCGTAGCCCTTTCGACTTACGAGCAGTACTTC
TRBV3-1/TRBV3-2	TRBJ2-7	.	.	CASSQGPYEQYF	TGTGCCAGCAGCCAAGGACCCTACGAGCAGTACTTC
TRBV4-1	TRBJ1-4	.	.	CASREPHEKLFF	TGCGCCAGCAGGGAGCCGCATGAAAAACTGTTTTTT